This is a list of T cell receptor beta chains from one sample in a study of cytomegalovirus exposure and HLA in healthy donors. The table came from immunoSEQ multiplex PCR; TCRdb's copy has only in-frame clones and leaves some out. The sample has roughly 170,000 clones, around four fifths seen once; the top ten hold around 1.6%. Sequences were obtained from PBMCs. These receptors came from a man between 45 and 60 years old in good health and CMV-seronegative. CDR3s include the opening cysteine and the closing phenylalanine or tryptophan. A D gene is named only where the DNA matches it firmly. Size values are once, few and many counts, or a class for expanded clones, and some rows have none.

abundance	j_gene	v_gene	len	d_gene	CDR3aa	CDR3nt
-	TRBJ2-5	TRBV6-5	13	-	CATREQGWETQYF	TGTGCGACAAGAGAACAGGGCTGGGAGACCCAGTACTTC
-	TRBJ2-5	TRBV29-1	13	TRBD2	CSVDNGGSKTQYF	TGCAGCGTTGATAATGGCGGGAGCAAGACCCAGTACTTC
-	TRBJ2-6	TRBV4-2	17	-	CASSQKKGNSGANVLTF	TGTGCCAGCAGCCAGAAAAAGGGGAACTCTGGGGCCAACGTCCTGACTTTC
-	TRBJ2-5	TRBV7-2	15	-	CASSLGRGSQETQYF	TGTGCCAGCAGCCTAGGACGGGGGTCTCAAGAGACCCAGTACTTC
-	TRBJ1-2	TRBV2	13	-	CASRQDSSYGYTF	TGTGCCAGCCGTCAGGACAGCAGCTATGGCTACACCTTC
-	TRBJ1-2	TRBV6-5	13	-	CASSYSGLYGYTF	TGTGCCAGCAGTTACTCAGGACTTTATGGCTACACCTTC
-	TRBJ1-5	TRBV15	16	TRBD1	CATSIQGGFSNQPQHF	TGTGCCACCAGCATACAGGGGGGTTTTAGCAATCAGCCCCAGCATTTT
-	TRBJ1-5	TRBV28	16	-	CAKLVGSLGGNQPQHF	TGTGCCAAGCTGGTAGGGAGCCTCGGGGGCAATCAGCCCCAGCATTTT
-	TRBJ2-1	TRBV7-2	15	TRBD1	CASSLEGQGRNEQFF	TGTGCCAGCAGCTTAGAGGGACAGGGGAGGAATGAGCAGTTCTTC
-	TRBJ1-5	TRBV30	13	TRBD1	CACQGQGGQPQHF	TGTGCCTGTCAGGGACAGGGAGGTCAGCCCCAGCATTTT
-	TRBJ1-3	TRBV4-2	16	TRBD1	CASSQELTGVGNTIYF	TGTGCCAGCAGCCAAGAATTAACAGGGGTTGGAAACACCATATATTTT
-	TRBJ2-2	TRBV6-5	13	TRBD1	CASKTGGTGELFF	TGTGCCAGCAAAACAGGGGGAACCGGGGAGCTGTTTTTT
-	TRBJ1-5	TRBV6-1	15	TRBD1	CASMVDRGRNQPQHF	TGTGCCAGCATGGTGGACAGGGGGCGTAATCAGCCCCAGCATTTT
-	TRBJ1-2	TRBV6-5	13	-	CASRKDTNYGYTF	TGTGCCAGCAGAAAGGACACGAACTATGGCTACACCTTC
-	TRBJ2-1	TRBV6-6	13	TRBD1	CASKYHRGNEQFF	TGTGCCAGCAAATACCACAGGGGAAATGAGCAGTTCTTC
-	TRBJ2-2	TRBV6-1	17	TRBD1	CASSERRDSTNTGELFF	TGTGCCAGCAGTGAACGACGGGACAGTACGAACACCGGGGAGCTGTTTTTT
-	TRBJ2-7	TRBV6-1	14	TRBD1	CATQGDRAIYEQYF	TGTGCCACCCAGGGGGACAGGGCCATCTACGAGCAGTACTTC
-	TRBJ1-4	TRBV28	18	TRBD1	CASITSLGTGPTNEKLFF	TGTGCCAGCATCACCTCCCTCGGGACAGGCCCAACTAATGAAAAACTGTTTTTT
once	TRBJ1-6	TRBV10-3	15	-	CAISGTSSYNSPLHF	TGTGCCATCAGTGGAACTAGCTCCTATAATTCACCCCTCCACTTT
once	TRBJ2-2	TRBV7-2	14	-	CASAMGLATGELFF	TGTGCCAGCGCCATGGGACTGGCCACCGGGGAGCTGTTTTTT
few	TRBJ1-5	TRBV6-5	14	TRBD1	CASSIMSGGQPQHF	TGTGCCAGCAGTATCATGTCAGGGGGGCAGCCCCAGCATTTT
-	TRBJ2-7	TRBV6-1	16	-	CASSEHLAADSYEQYF	TGTGCCAGCAGTGAACATTTAGCGGCCGACTCCTACGAGCAGTACTTC
-	TRBJ2-1	TRBV7-3	18	TRBD2	CASSLTGASGRAGNEQFF	TGTGCCAGCAGCTTAACAGGGGCTAGCGGGAGGGCCGGTAATGAGCAGTTCTTC
-	TRBJ2-7	TRBV28	16	TRBD2	CASRKDRSGRFYEQYF	TGTGCCAGCAGAAAAGATCGTAGCGGGAGATTCTACGAGCAGTACTTC
-	TRBJ2-1	TRBV11-2	15	TRBD2	CASSLISGRYNEQFF	TGTGCCAGCAGCTTGATTAGCGGGAGATACAATGAGCAGTTCTTC
-	TRBJ1-5	TRBV6-5	15	-	CASSYSSQNRQPQHF	TGTGCCAGCAGTTACTCGTCACAGAATAGACAGCCCCAGCATTTT
-	TRBJ1-2	TRBV7-2	16	-	CASSFSSTEKTYGYTF	TGTGCCAGCAGCTTTTCGTCGACAGAGAAAACCTATGGCTACACCTTC
-	TRBJ2-3	TRBV9	14	-	CASSVSSTTDTQYF	TGTGCCAGCAGCGTTTCTAGCACCACAGATACGCAGTATTTT
-	TRBJ2-5	TRBV7-2	15	TRBD2	CASSTSGGAWETQYF	TGTGCCAGCAGCACTAGCGGGGGGGCATGGGAGACCCAGTACTTC
-	TRBJ2-3	TRBV5-6	13	TRBD2	CASSSSGTDTQYF	TGTGCCAGCAGCTCTAGCGGTACAGATACGCAGTATTTT
-	TRBJ2-7	TRBV28	15	-	CASSLAAGGKGEQYF	TGTGCCAGCAGTTTAGCGGCAGGGGGGAAGGGGGAGCAGTACTTC
-	TRBJ2-2	TRBV19	16	-	CASTVIQGAGTGELFF	TGTGCCAGTACCGTCATACAGGGCGCCGGCACCGGGGAGCTGTTTTTT
-	TRBJ1-2	TRBV18	14	-	CASSTGSALYGYTF	TGTGCCAGCTCTACAGGGTCCGCCCTCTATGGCTACACCTTC
-	TRBJ2-5	TRBV21-1	14	-	CANRMGRGGETQYF	TGTGCCAACCGAATGGGGCGGGGAGGAGAGACCCAGTACTTC
-	TRBJ2-5	TRBV7-9	13	-	CASSRQPQETQYF	TGTGCCAGCAGTCGACAGCCCCAAGAGACCCAGTACTTC
once	TRBJ1-1	TRBV5-1	14	TRBD1	CASSPDREEAEAFF	TGCGCCAGCAGCCCCGACAGGGAAGAAGCTGAAGCTTTCTTT
-	TRBJ1-6	TRBV7-7	17	TRBD1	CASSRTGEGSYNSPLHF	TGTGCTAGCAGCAGGACAGGGGAGGGCTCCTATAATTCACCCCTCCACTTT
-	TRBJ2-1	TRBV29-1	13	-	CSGEREFSNEQFF	TGCAGCGGTGAAAGGGAGTTTAGCAATGAGCAGTTCTTC
-	TRBJ2-7	TRBV5-4	13	-	CASSTKTGYEQYF	TGTGCCAGCAGCACAAAGACAGGCTACGAGCAGTACTTC
-	TRBJ2-3	TRBV5-1	14	-	CASSLGQSLDTQYF	TGCGCCAGCAGCTTGGGACAGTCCCTAGATACGCAGTATTTT
-	TRBJ1-1	TRBV11-2	12	-	CASSLRGSEAFF	TGTGCCAGCAGCTTACGAGGAAGTGAAGCTTTCTTT
-	TRBJ2-3	TRBV28	14	-	CASTPAESTDTQYF	TGTGCCAGCACCCCAGCGGAAAGCACAGATACGCAGTATTTT